Each of the 16 T cell receptor beta chains below was sequenced from the same sample in a study of cytomegalovirus exposure and HLA in healthy donors. The PCR used 60 Vbeta and 13 Jbeta primers. Sequencing was performed with immunoSEQ multiplex PCR; in TCRdb, only in-frame clones are kept and a portion is missing. The data hold about 140,000 clones, with roughly 77% observed a single time. Sequenced sample: PBMCs. The source is a man aged 30 to 39 in good health.

The gene calls are TRBV18 and TRBJ2-5; 7 positions match TRBD1. V was clipped by 7 bases and J by 1 base; unmatched bases: 6. The length of the CDR3 is 14 residues. In germline, CDR1 is KGHSH, CDR2 LQKENI. In nucleotides, the CDR3 is TGTGCCAGCTGTAGGCGACAGGGCCAAGAGACCCAGTACTTC. Its protein product is CASCRRQGQETQYF.

CDR3 sequence: CASSSGVSYNEQFF. CDR3 DNA sequence: TGTGCCAGCAGTTCCGGGGTCTCCTACAATGAGCAGTTCTTC. V usage is TRBV27 and J usage is TRBJ2-1, with TRBD2 as a possible D gene (5 bases). In germline, CDR1 is MNHEY, CDR2 SMNVEV (reference sequence). CDR3 length equals 14 residues. V lost 4 bases to trimming and J lost 0 bases, with 7 bases between them.

V usage is TRBV27 and J usage is TRBJ2-3; D perhaps matches TRBD2 (5 bases). The CDR3 contains 14 residues. Between the trimmed V and J ends, which lost 3 bases and 0 bases, there was a span of 7 bases. The germline V gene has CDR1 MNHEY and CDR2 SMNVEV (reference sequence). This chain's CDR3 is CASSFASSTDTQYF. In DNA form, the CDR3 reads TGTGCCAGCAGTTTCGCTAGCAGCACAGATACGCAGTATTTT.

This rearrangement joins TRBV25-1 to TRBJ1-5; weak D call: TRBD1 (5 bases). The germline V and J ends were trimmed by 3 bases and 7 bases, with 10 bases remaining between them. This CDR3 region has 13 residues. Germline values: CDR1 MGHDK, CDR2 SYGVNS. CDR3 nucleotides: TGTGCCAGCAGTGAGTCAGGGAAACAGCCCCAGCATTTT. Protein sequence: CASSESGKQPQHF.

This clone appeared a few times. CDR3 in DNA: TGTGCCAGCAGCGGCACCGGGACAGGGATTCGCAATCAGCCCCAGCATTTT. Translating gives CASSGTGTGIRNQPQHF. This chain joins TRBV2 and TRBJ1-5, with 9 nucleotides matching TRBD1. The germline V gene encodes CDR1 SNHLY and CDR2 FYNNEI. Trimming cost V 6 bases and J 2 bases; bases outside gene matches: 11. The CDR3 has 17 residues.

This clone was detected once. The chain joins TRBV30 to TRBJ2-7; D may be TRBD2 (6 bases). The CDR3 is made up of 15 amino acids. V lost 1 base to trimming and J lost 3 bases, with 16 bases between them. Germline assignment: CDR1 GTSNPN and CDR2 SVGIG (reference sequence). CDR3 in DNA: TGTGCCTGGAGTGGTGTGGGAGCGGGTCTCTACGAGCAGTACTTC. Translating gives CAWSGVGAGLYEQYF.

This clone has more than one count but fewer than ten. The chain joins TRBV5-5 to TRBJ2-7; no clear D gene. CDR1 SGHKS and CDR2 YYEKEE come from the germline V gene (reference sequence). Trimming cost V 0 bases and J 5 bases, with 6 bases left between them. The CDR3 consists of 12 residues. The CDR3 region is CASSLGTDEQYF. The CDR3 bases are TGTGCCAGCAGCTTGGGTACGGACGAGCAGTACTTC.

This chain connects TRBV29-1 to TRBJ2-7; TRBD1 matches at 7 bases. Germline lookup yields CDR1 SQVTM and CDR2 ANQGSEA. This CDR3 is built from 12 residues. V dropped 1 base and J dropped 7; count of bases not matched to a gene: 4. The CDR3 nucleotides are TGCAGCGTTGAAGGTTACAGGGGAGAGCAGTACTTC. Translated, it gives CSVEGYRGEQYF.

V gene TRBV6-6 combines with J gene TRBJ2-3; 11 nucleotides align to TRBD2. The germline CDR1 and CDR2 sequences are MNHNY and SVGAGI (reference sequence). There are 16 residues in the CDR3. With 4 bases clipped from V and 5 bases from J, the junction kept 8 bases outside the gene matches. The CDR3 DNA is TGTGCCAGCAGTTCCCATAGCGGGAGGGCAGGAGATACGCAGTATTTT. Its translation: CASSSHSGRAGDTQYF.

This clone has only one observation. This chain uses TRBV6-5 with TRBJ1-1; TRBD1 is a possible D gene (5 bases). The CDR3 runs to 14 residues. Looked up from germline, CDR1 is MNHEY and CDR2 is SVGAGI. The V gene lost 2 bases and the J gene lost 4 bases, with 11 bases spanning the gap. Here the CDR3 DNA reads TGTGCCAGCAGTTACGCAGGGTCTGGCACTGAAGCTTTCTTT. Translated, it gives CASSYAGSGTEAFF.

The genes are TRBV10-3 and TRBJ2-5; perhaps TRBD2 as D (6 bases). The V and J ends lost 6 bases and 0 bases respectively, with 14 bases between them. CDR3 length: 15 amino acids. Germline-derived CDR1 and CDR2 are ENHRY and SYGVKD. CDR3 nucleotide sequence: TGTGCCATCAGCGCTAGCGTAACCTACCAAGAGACCCAGTACTTC. This gives the protein CAISASVTYQETQYF.

Details on this clone: At the DNA level, this CDR3 is encoded by other sequences in the same sample as well. CDR3 nucleotide sequence: TGTGCCAGCAGTCCAATCAATTCACCCCTCCACTTT. It codes for CASSPINSPLHF. This sequence joins TRBV27 and TRBJ1-6; D uncertain. CDR3 size: 12 residues. The V and J ends lost 5 bases and 7 bases respectively, with 6 bases between them. Germline V gene sequence: CDR1 MNHEY, CDR2 SMNVEV (reference sequence).

The J gene is TRBJ1-5, the V gene TRBV30; D is unclear. Between the trimmed V and J ends, which lost 0 bases and 5 bases, there was a span of 8 bases. CDR3 length: 13 residues. Germline CDR1 reads GTSNPN; CDR2 reads SVGIG (reference sequence). The CDR3 region has the DNA TGTGCCTGGAGTGTACAGTCGGATCAGCCCCAGCATTTT. Translation: CAWSVQSDQPQHF.

This clone was observed once. This chain connects TRBV4-2 to TRBJ2-2; the D gene is possibly TRBD2 (6 bases). The V end was cut by 7 bases, the J end by 6 bases, with 18 bases between. The CDR3 contains 15 residues. CDR1 is LGHNA, CDR2 YNFKEQ, per germline. The CDR3 bases are TGTGCCAGCATGGGAGTAGCGGAGCCCGCCGGGGAGCTGTTTTTT. Translating it yields CASMGVAEPAGELFF.

This clone was observed a few times. The CDR3 DNA reads as TGTGCCAGTTTGAGCACCGGGGAGCTGTTTTTT. This encodes CASLSTGELFF. This rearrangement joins TRBV6-1 to TRBJ2-2; D is undetermined. The ends were cut back, 9 bases at V and 4 bases at J, with 6 bases in the middle. This CDR3 has 11 amino acids. Germline V lookup: CDR1 MNHNS, CDR2 SASEGT.

CDR3 coding DNA: TGTGCCAGCAGTGTACGACAGGGGGCAGGCTATGGCTACACCTTC. Protein sequence: CASSVRQGAGYGYTF. The chain links TRBV6-5 to TRBJ1-2; 10 bases line up with TRBD1. This CDR3 contains 15 residues. With 5 bases clipped from V and 4 bases from J, the junction kept 7 bases outside the gene matches. Per germline, CDR1 MNHEY and CDR2 SVGAGI.